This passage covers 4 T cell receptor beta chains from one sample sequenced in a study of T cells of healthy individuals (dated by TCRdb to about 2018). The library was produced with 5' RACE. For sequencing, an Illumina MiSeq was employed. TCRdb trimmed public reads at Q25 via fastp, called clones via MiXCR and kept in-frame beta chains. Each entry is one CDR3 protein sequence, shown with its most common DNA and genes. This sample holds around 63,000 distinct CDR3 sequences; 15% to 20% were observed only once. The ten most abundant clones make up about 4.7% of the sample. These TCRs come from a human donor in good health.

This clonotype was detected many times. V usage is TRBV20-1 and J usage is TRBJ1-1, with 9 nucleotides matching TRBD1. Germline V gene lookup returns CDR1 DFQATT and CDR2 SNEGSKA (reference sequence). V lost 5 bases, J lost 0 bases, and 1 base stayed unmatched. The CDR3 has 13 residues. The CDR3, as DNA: TGCAGTGCTCGGGACAGGGTGAACACTGAAGCTTTCTTT. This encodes CSARDRVNTEAFF.

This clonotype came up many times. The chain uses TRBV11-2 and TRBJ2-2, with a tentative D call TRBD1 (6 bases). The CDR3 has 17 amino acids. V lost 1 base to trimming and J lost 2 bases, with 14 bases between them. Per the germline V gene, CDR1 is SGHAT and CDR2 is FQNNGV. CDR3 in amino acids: CASSLAPTGPNTGELFF. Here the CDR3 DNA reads TGTGCCAGCAGCTTAGCCCCTACAGGGCCAAACACCGGGGAGCTGTTTTTT.

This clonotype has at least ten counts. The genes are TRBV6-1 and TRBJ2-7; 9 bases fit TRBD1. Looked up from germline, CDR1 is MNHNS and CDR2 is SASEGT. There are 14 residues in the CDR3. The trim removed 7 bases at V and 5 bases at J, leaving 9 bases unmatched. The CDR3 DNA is TGTGCCAGCACGCCCCAGACAGGGGGGAACGAGCAGTACTTC. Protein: CASTPQTGGNEQYF.

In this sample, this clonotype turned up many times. CDR3: CASSIDIVNTEAFF. CDR3 coding DNA: TGTGCCAGTAGTATAGACATCGTGAACACTGAAGCTTTCTTT. V is TRBV19 and J is TRBJ1-1; no firm D call. Germline V gene sequence: CDR1 LNHDA, CDR2 SQIVND (reference sequence). The CDR3 contains 14 residues. With 0 bases removed from V and 0 bases from J, the gap between germline ends came to 5 bases.